These T cell receptor beta chains were read from a single sample in a study of shared clonotypes between healthy human individuals. Profiling relied on immunoSEQ multiplex PCR, and the TCRdb table lists in-frame clones only, not all of them. The sample has some 2 million clones, approximately 94% seen once. Sequencing used naive CD8+ T cells sorted from blood. All receptors come from a man aged 18 to 35 in good health. CDR3s include the opening cysteine and the closing phenylalanine or tryptophan. The order of the fields is J gene, D gene, clone size, V gene, CDR3 protein, CDR3 DNA. The D gene is left open where the match is weak. Clone size is given for some rows only: seen once, a few or many times, or a class if the clone is expanded.

>TRBJ2-7|.|.|TRBV2
CASSGPSVRYEQYF
TGTGCCAGCAGTGGGCCGAGCGTCCGCTACGAGCAGTACTTC
>TRBJ2-2|TRBD2|.|TRBV4-1
CASSQAVSGGLSGELFF
TGCGCCAGCAGCCAAGCCGTCAGCGGGGGTCTTTCCGGGGAGCTGTTTTTT
>TRBJ2-7|TRBD1|.|TRBV19
CASSIGTGVASEQYF
TGTGCCAGTAGTATAGGGACAGGGGTGGCGAGCGAGCAGTACTTC
>TRBJ2-7|.|.|TRBV4-1
CASSPKEHSPAYEQYF
TGCGCCAGCAGCCCCAAAGAACACAGTCCAGCCTACGAGCAGTACTTC
>TRBJ2-1|.|.|TRBV27
CASSFGGPFNEQFF
TGTGCCAGCAGTTTCGGGGGGCCCTTCAATGAGCAGTTCTTC
>TRBJ2-7|.|.|TRBV7-9
CASSPGGQGVDSYEQYF
TGTGCCAGCAGCCCCGGGGGGCAGGGGGTCGACTCCTACGAGCAGTACTTC
>TRBJ1-4|.|.|TRBV9
CASSRSGATNEKLFF
TGTGCCAGCAGCCGTTCTGGTGCAACTAATGAAAAACTGTTTTTT
>TRBJ1-4|TRBD1|.|TRBV5-4
CASSLAGQGLGEKLFF
TGTGCCAGCAGCTTGGCTGGACAGGGGTTAGGAGAAAAACTGTTTTTT
>TRBJ1-5|.|.|TRBV19
CASSIPQGLGYSNQPQHF
TGTGCCAGTAGTATCCCACAGGGCTTGGGATATAGCAATCAGCCCCAGCATTTT
>TRBJ2-1|TRBD1|.|TRBV4-3
CASSQDWRTGPYNEQFF
TGCGCCAGCAGCCAAGATTGGCGGACAGGGCCCTACAATGAGCAGTTCTTC
>TRBJ2-7|TRBD1|.|TRBV7-9
CASSPLDRGLSYEQYF
TGTGCCAGCAGCCCGTTAGACAGGGGGCTTTCCTACGAGCAGTACTTC
>TRBJ2-1|TRBD2|.|TRBV19
CASSMNPLAGGLYNEQFF
TGTGCCAGTAGTATGAACCCCCTAGCGGGGGGGCTTTACAATGAGCAGTTCTTC
>TRBJ2-7|.|.|TRBV28
CASSLGPSSYEQYF
TGTGCCAGCAGTTTGGGCCCTAGCTCCTACGAGCAGTACTTC
>TRBJ2-6|.|.|TRBV5-1
CASSFRDMGSGANVLTF
TGCGCCAGCAGCTTTAGAGACATGGGCTCTGGGGCCAACGTCCTGACTTTC
>TRBJ2-7|TRBD2|.|TRBV7-8
CASSFFAAGASIYEQYF
TGTGCCAGCAGCTTTTTTGCGGCGGGAGCTTCCATCTACGAGCAGTACTTC
>TRBJ1-1|.|.|TRBV6-5
CASSYSPLNTEAFF
TGTGCCAGCAGTTACTCTCCGCTGAACACTGAAGCTTTCTTT
>TRBJ1-5|TRBD1|.|TRBV2
CASSAGQGHQPQHF
TGTGCCAGCTCAGCGGGACAGGGCCATCAGCCCCAGCATTTT
>TRBJ2-5|TRBD1|.|TRBV25-1
CASSATGTVQETQYF
TGTGCCAGCAGTGCTACAGGGACAGTCCAAGAGACCCAGTACTTC
>TRBJ1-4|TRBD1|.|TRBV2
CASSDTGGFEKLFF
TGTGCCAGCAGTGACACAGGGGGCTTTGAAAAACTGTTTTTT
>TRBJ2-5|.|.|TRBV11-2
CASSLGSLVVGTQYF
TGTGCCAGCAGCTTAGGTAGCCTGGTGGTAGGGACCCAGTACTTC
>TRBJ2-7|.|.|TRBV5-6
CASSLYLARYEQYF
TGTGCCAGCAGCTTGTACCTAGCCCGCTACGAGCAGTACTTC
>TRBJ1-1|.|.|TRBV7-8
CASSGSGRLSPNTEAFF
TGTGCCAGCAGCGGATCGGGTCGTTTGTCACCCAACACTGAAGCTTTCTTT
>TRBJ1-5|.|.|TRBV4-2
CASSQDLVWSQPQHF
TGTGCCAGCAGCCAAGATCTGGTTTGGTCTCAGCCCCAGCATTTT
>TRBJ1-4|TRBD1|once|TRBV7-8
CASSLERDRPNEKLFF
TGTGCCAGCAGCTTAGAACGGGACAGGCCCAATGAAAAACTGTTTTTT
>TRBJ2-7|.|.|TRBV19
CASSPLWSSYEQYF
TGTGCCAGTAGCCCGTTGTGGAGCTCCTACGAGCAGTACTTC
>TRBJ1-6|TRBD1|.|TRBV7-9
CASRWTGGGNSPLHF
TGTGCCAGCAGATGGACAGGGGGCGGTAATTCACCCCTCCACTTT
>TRBJ2-5|.|.|TRBV6-1
CASSEAQGSIQETQYF
TGTGCCAGCAGTGAAGCACAGGGCTCAATCCAAGAGACCCAGTACTTC
>TRBJ2-2|.|.|TRBV4-1
CASSQVVGGELFF
TGCGCCAGCAGCCAAGTAGTGGGCGGGGAGCTGTTTTTT
>TRBJ2-3|TRBD2|.|TRBV29-1
CSVRAGGPDTQYF
TGCAGCGTTCGAGCGGGGGGGCCAGATACGCAGTATTTT
>TRBJ2-1|.|.|TRBV13
CASSLGGGNSYNEQFF
TGTGCCAGCAGCTTAGGTGGTGGGAACTCCTACAATGAGCAGTTCTTC
>TRBJ2-3|TRBD1|.|TRBV6-5
CASSPPGTGPDTQYF
TGTGCCAGCAGTCCACCCGGGACAGGGCCAGATACGCAGTATTTT
>TRBJ1-5|.|few|TRBV5-1
CASSLVQQPQHF
TGCGCCAGCAGCTTGGTACAGCAGCCCCAGCATTTT
>TRBJ2-7|.|.|TRBV2
CASSDGRGSPF
TGTGCCAGCAGTGACGGCAGGGGCTCACCCTTC
>TRBJ1-2|.|.|TRBV19
CASSIDHGSDYGYTF
TGTGCCAGTAGTATAGATCACGGCAGCGACTATGGCTACACCTTC
>TRBJ1-5|.|few|TRBV7-9
CASSLAGGGPQHF
TGTGCCAGCAGCTTAGCGGGAGGGGGGCCCCAGCATTTT
>TRBJ2-7|.|.|TRBV4-1
CASGGRDRYEQYF
TGCGCCAGCGGCGGCCGGGACCGTTACGAGCAGTACTTC
>TRBJ2-7|.|.|TRBV6-1
CASSEGVGSNYEQYF
TGTGCCAGCAGTGAAGGGGTAGGGTCGAACTACGAGCAGTACTTC
>TRBJ2-5|.|.|TRBV6-5
CASTYGPWEETQYF
TGTGCCAGCACCTATGGGCCATGGGAGGAGACCCAGTACTTC
>TRBJ1-6|.|.|TRBV5-5
CASSRPQQGAYNSPLHF
TGTGCCAGCAGCCGCCCCCAACAGGGAGCCTATAATTCACCCCTCCACTTT
>TRBJ2-5|.|.|TRBV29-1
CSAIKGGETQYF
TGCAGCGCCATTAAAGGGGGAGAGACCCAGTACTTC
>TRBJ2-3|.|.|TRBV18
CASSPTRDTQYF
TGTGCCAGCTCACCGACGCGGGATACGCAGTATTTT
>TRBJ1-2|.|.|TRBV29-1
CSVVTNYGYTF
TGCAGCGTTGTAACTAACTATGGCTACACCTTC
>TRBJ1-2|TRBD1|.|TRBV7-8
CASSLGYQGDYGYTF
TGTGCCAGCAGCTTAGGGTACCAGGGGGACTATGGCTACACCTTC
>TRBJ1-4|.|.|TRBV27
CASRTGAGATGEKLFF
TGTGCCAGTCGAACTGGGGCAGGGGCGACCGGTGAAAAACTGTTTTTT
>TRBJ2-5|.|.|TRBV7-9
CASSPFSGLFQETQYF
TGTGCCAGCAGCCCTTTTTCAGGGCTATTCCAAGAGACCCAGTACTTC
>TRBJ2-7|TRBD2|once|TRBV5-4
CASSLDPIAGGPDEQYF
TGTGCCAGCAGCTTGGACCCTATAGCGGGAGGGCCCGACGAGCAGTACTTC
>TRBJ2-6|TRBD1|.|TRBV5-5
CASSLVPGGSIGANVLTF
TGTGCCAGCAGCTTGGTGCCAGGGGGTAGTATTGGGGCCAACGTCCTGACTTTC
>TRBJ1-1|.|.|TRBV19
CASSSPGYSFEAFF
TGTGCCAGTAGTAGTCCGGGTTACTCGTTTGAAGCTTTCTTT
>TRBJ2-2|.|few|TRBV5-5
CASSLGWNGELFF
TGTGCCAGCAGCTTGGGATGGAACGGGGAGCTGTTTTTT
>TRBJ2-1|TRBD2|.|TRBV7-9
CASSQAPGLAGVASEQFF
TGTGCCAGCAGCCAAGCCCCGGGACTAGCGGGAGTAGCTAGTGAGCAGTTCTTC
>TRBJ2-7|TRBD1|.|TRBV5-8
CASSIGQDFYEQYF
TGTGCCAGCAGCATTGGACAGGACTTCTACGAGCAGTACTTC
>TRBJ2-1|TRBD2|once|TRBV25-1
CASEPLAGVLDEQFF
TGTGCCAGCGAGCCTCTAGCGGGAGTGTTGGATGAGCAGTTCTTC
>TRBJ2-7|TRBD2|.|TRBV2
CASKASPGGPSGEQYF
TGTGCCAGCAAGGCATCCCCGGGAGGGCCGTCTGGGGAGCAGTACTTC